This T cell receptor (beta chain) derives from a study of T cell repertoires in cytomegalovirus infection. On the study more broadly: HLA-B-restricted CMV epitopes that are well studied were used alongside recently identified HLA-C-restricted ones. An indication of both CMV infection and matching HLA type came from public TCR beta signatures.

TCRdb redid the calling of the reads with MiXCR, one entry per CDR3 protein. The data contain about 920,000 distinct CDR3 sequences, around 32% of them singletons. Notes on the study in general: The ex vivo response was dominated by HLA-C-restricted CMV-specific TCR beta clonotypes.

This clonotype showed up just a few times. Antigen unknown. The J segment lost 4 bases and the V segment lost 7 bases, leaving 8 bases of the junction unmatched. The CDR3 totals 16 residues. Germline CDR1 and CDR2: MNHNS and SASEGT. The chain couples TRBV6-1 to TRBJ2-3; 13 bases agree with TRBD2. The sequence derives from a human donor in good health (CMV status not recorded). Some clones in this sample may be carry-over from other donors' samples. The sample in question was cultured CD8+ T cells from PBMCs, obtained from culture after CMV antigen stimulation. In DNA, the CDR3 is TGTGCCAGCACTCTGAGGACTAGCGGGGGAGCAGATACGCAGTATTTT. It yields the protein CASTLRTSGGADTQYF.